This T cell receptor (beta chain) comes out of a study of T-cell memory formation after mild COVID-19. Study outcomes and limitations: Clones contracting across day 15 to 85 had a balanced CD4/CD8 profile; later expanding clones leaned CD4+.

Each CDR3 protein gets one entry after TCRdb re-called the 5' RACE reads with MiXCR. The sample has fewer than 350,000 distinct CDR3 sequences; roughly an eighth are singletons. Germline CDR1 reads MNHEY; CDR2 reads SVGAGI. Trimming cost V 4 bases and J 3 bases; bases outside gene matches: 6. The CDR3 consists of 15 residues. This clonotype was observed many times. The antigen is undetermined. Sequencing was carried out using PBMCs or a T cell subset sorted from them (not recorded which). The rearrangement joins TRBV6-5 to TRBJ2-1; 7 bases match TRBD1. This receptor was identified in a man aged 18 to 29 who had mild COVID-19 (a few samples of this study predate the infection). Cell type and time point are not known. CDR3: CASSSQGVGYNEQFF. DNA of the CDR3: TGTGCCAGCAGTTCGCAGGGGGTGGGCTACAATGAGCAGTTCTTC.